This T cell receptor (beta chain) was captured by sequencing in a study of blood T cells in healthy people across ages. Study-wide results and caveats: A greater number of naive CD4+ cells and higher diversity distinguished long-lived donors from aged donors.

Sample-barcoded 5' priming and a J-beta primer mix drove a second PCR of 7 to 11 cycles. TCRdb ran MiXCR on the 5' RACE reads and lists one entry per CDR3 protein. The sample holds roughly 680,000 distinct CDR3 sequences, over 40% seen once. The germline gives CDR1 SGHTA, CDR2 FQGNSA. The CDR3 is 11 residues long. V was shortened by 5 bases and J by 6 bases, with 5 bases between the two germline ends. With regard to this clonotype: Its matching antigen is unknown.

The material sequenced was blood. J is TRBJ2-1 and V is TRBV7-2; no clear D gene. The receptor comes from a woman aged 80 or over in good health. The CDR3 reads CASSRCNEQFF. The CDR3 coding sequence is TGTGCCAGCAGCCGATGCAATGAGCAGTTCTTC.